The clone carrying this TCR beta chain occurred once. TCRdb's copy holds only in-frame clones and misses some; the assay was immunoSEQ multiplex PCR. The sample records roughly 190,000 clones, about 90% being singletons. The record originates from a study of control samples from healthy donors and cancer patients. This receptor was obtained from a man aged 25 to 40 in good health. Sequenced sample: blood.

The CDR3 spells CASGPWTATNEKLFF. Written as DNA, the CDR3 is TGTGCTAGTGGTCCATGGACAGCAACTAATGAAAAACTGTTTTTT. The chain employs TRBV12-5 and TRBJ1-4, with D perhaps matching TRBD1 (6 bases). V lost 5 bases and J 0 bases, leaving 10 bases between the germline ends. Germline V gene lookup returns CDR1 LGHNT and CDR2 FRNRAP. The CDR3 runs 15 residues.